This is a list of T cell receptor beta chains from one sample in a study of a mutant IDH1 vaccine in newly diagnosed glioma. Clones were read by immunoSEQ multiplex PCR, and TCRdb kept only the in-frame ones, dropping some. Found here are about 94,000 clones, 85% to 90% of them singletons; the top ten hold 0.7% to 0.95%. Their antigens are not known. Here the sequenced sample was PBMCs, taken from a glioma patient whose treatment included an IDH1 peptide vaccine. Receptors were obtained from a woman aged 45-60 years with glioma. Both conserved end residues are part of each CDR3.

J gene,CDR3 length,V gene,CDR3 protein
.,14,TRBV7-9,CASSLAESSYEQYF
TRBJ2-6,17,TRBV27,CASQPLGRGPGANVLTF
TRBJ2-7,15,TRBV27,CASSLTPGRTYEQYF
TRBJ2-3,15,TRBV15,CATSRVMDRPYTQYF
TRBJ1-2,15,TRBV6-6,CASSSFSSGVNGYTF
TRBJ1-2,15,TRBV27,CASSNGQGVNYGYTF
TRBJ1-4,18,TRBV19,CATYNRRTGRQIMKKLFF
TRBJ2-7,16,TRBV7-6,CASSPRAGVGSYEQYF
TRBJ2-1,15,TRBV28,CASSFDRGLHNEQFF
TRBJ2-7,15,TRBV9,CASSRDRGWPYEQYF
TRBJ2-5,15,TRBV5-4,CASSVSPGTGETQYF
TRBJ2-5,13,TRBV5-5,CASSLAREETQYF
TRBJ2-1,14,TRBV19,CASNGAAGRSEQFF
TRBJ2-7,15,TRBV4-1,CASSHGTLSSYEQYF
TRBJ1-2,14,TRBV29-1,CSVEARGRNYGYTF
TRBJ2-1,16,TRBV28,CASSLLGVVSYNEQFF
TRBJ2-3,10,TRBV25-1,CATSTDTQYF
TRBJ2-2,15,TRBV10-3,CAIRVGRQNTGELFF
TRBJ2-3,12,TRBV7-3,CASSLGTDTQYF
TRBJ1-2,13,TRBV9,CASSPGRVHGYTF
TRBJ1-1,17,TRBV4-2,CASSQREGGPMNTEAFF
TRBJ2-7,16,TRBV10-3,CAISDPGLAGAYEQYF
TRBJ2-2,16,TRBV7-3,CASSPRVALNTGELFF
TRBJ1-2,17,TRBV5-1,CASSLLGQESPRGGYTF
TRBJ2-3,15,TRBV4-1,CASSQWRDSTDTQYF
TRBJ1-2,14,TRBV9,CASSVGGQGGGYTF
TRBJ1-2,14,TRBV19,CASSPSPGQGGYTF
TRBJ1-1,13,TRBV6-4,CASSLTGNTEAFF
.,13,TRBV30,CAWSRDFAYEQYF
TRBJ2-1,14,TRBV11-1,CASRTGPDNNEQFF
TRBJ2-5,15,TRBV18,CASSPQGTVQETQYF
TRBJ2-1,16,TRBV7-9,CASSLTGTSGYNEQFF
TRBJ2-1,15,TRBV10-1,CASSFGLGHYNEQFF
TRBJ1-1,15,TRBV4-3,CASSFQAGSNTEAFF